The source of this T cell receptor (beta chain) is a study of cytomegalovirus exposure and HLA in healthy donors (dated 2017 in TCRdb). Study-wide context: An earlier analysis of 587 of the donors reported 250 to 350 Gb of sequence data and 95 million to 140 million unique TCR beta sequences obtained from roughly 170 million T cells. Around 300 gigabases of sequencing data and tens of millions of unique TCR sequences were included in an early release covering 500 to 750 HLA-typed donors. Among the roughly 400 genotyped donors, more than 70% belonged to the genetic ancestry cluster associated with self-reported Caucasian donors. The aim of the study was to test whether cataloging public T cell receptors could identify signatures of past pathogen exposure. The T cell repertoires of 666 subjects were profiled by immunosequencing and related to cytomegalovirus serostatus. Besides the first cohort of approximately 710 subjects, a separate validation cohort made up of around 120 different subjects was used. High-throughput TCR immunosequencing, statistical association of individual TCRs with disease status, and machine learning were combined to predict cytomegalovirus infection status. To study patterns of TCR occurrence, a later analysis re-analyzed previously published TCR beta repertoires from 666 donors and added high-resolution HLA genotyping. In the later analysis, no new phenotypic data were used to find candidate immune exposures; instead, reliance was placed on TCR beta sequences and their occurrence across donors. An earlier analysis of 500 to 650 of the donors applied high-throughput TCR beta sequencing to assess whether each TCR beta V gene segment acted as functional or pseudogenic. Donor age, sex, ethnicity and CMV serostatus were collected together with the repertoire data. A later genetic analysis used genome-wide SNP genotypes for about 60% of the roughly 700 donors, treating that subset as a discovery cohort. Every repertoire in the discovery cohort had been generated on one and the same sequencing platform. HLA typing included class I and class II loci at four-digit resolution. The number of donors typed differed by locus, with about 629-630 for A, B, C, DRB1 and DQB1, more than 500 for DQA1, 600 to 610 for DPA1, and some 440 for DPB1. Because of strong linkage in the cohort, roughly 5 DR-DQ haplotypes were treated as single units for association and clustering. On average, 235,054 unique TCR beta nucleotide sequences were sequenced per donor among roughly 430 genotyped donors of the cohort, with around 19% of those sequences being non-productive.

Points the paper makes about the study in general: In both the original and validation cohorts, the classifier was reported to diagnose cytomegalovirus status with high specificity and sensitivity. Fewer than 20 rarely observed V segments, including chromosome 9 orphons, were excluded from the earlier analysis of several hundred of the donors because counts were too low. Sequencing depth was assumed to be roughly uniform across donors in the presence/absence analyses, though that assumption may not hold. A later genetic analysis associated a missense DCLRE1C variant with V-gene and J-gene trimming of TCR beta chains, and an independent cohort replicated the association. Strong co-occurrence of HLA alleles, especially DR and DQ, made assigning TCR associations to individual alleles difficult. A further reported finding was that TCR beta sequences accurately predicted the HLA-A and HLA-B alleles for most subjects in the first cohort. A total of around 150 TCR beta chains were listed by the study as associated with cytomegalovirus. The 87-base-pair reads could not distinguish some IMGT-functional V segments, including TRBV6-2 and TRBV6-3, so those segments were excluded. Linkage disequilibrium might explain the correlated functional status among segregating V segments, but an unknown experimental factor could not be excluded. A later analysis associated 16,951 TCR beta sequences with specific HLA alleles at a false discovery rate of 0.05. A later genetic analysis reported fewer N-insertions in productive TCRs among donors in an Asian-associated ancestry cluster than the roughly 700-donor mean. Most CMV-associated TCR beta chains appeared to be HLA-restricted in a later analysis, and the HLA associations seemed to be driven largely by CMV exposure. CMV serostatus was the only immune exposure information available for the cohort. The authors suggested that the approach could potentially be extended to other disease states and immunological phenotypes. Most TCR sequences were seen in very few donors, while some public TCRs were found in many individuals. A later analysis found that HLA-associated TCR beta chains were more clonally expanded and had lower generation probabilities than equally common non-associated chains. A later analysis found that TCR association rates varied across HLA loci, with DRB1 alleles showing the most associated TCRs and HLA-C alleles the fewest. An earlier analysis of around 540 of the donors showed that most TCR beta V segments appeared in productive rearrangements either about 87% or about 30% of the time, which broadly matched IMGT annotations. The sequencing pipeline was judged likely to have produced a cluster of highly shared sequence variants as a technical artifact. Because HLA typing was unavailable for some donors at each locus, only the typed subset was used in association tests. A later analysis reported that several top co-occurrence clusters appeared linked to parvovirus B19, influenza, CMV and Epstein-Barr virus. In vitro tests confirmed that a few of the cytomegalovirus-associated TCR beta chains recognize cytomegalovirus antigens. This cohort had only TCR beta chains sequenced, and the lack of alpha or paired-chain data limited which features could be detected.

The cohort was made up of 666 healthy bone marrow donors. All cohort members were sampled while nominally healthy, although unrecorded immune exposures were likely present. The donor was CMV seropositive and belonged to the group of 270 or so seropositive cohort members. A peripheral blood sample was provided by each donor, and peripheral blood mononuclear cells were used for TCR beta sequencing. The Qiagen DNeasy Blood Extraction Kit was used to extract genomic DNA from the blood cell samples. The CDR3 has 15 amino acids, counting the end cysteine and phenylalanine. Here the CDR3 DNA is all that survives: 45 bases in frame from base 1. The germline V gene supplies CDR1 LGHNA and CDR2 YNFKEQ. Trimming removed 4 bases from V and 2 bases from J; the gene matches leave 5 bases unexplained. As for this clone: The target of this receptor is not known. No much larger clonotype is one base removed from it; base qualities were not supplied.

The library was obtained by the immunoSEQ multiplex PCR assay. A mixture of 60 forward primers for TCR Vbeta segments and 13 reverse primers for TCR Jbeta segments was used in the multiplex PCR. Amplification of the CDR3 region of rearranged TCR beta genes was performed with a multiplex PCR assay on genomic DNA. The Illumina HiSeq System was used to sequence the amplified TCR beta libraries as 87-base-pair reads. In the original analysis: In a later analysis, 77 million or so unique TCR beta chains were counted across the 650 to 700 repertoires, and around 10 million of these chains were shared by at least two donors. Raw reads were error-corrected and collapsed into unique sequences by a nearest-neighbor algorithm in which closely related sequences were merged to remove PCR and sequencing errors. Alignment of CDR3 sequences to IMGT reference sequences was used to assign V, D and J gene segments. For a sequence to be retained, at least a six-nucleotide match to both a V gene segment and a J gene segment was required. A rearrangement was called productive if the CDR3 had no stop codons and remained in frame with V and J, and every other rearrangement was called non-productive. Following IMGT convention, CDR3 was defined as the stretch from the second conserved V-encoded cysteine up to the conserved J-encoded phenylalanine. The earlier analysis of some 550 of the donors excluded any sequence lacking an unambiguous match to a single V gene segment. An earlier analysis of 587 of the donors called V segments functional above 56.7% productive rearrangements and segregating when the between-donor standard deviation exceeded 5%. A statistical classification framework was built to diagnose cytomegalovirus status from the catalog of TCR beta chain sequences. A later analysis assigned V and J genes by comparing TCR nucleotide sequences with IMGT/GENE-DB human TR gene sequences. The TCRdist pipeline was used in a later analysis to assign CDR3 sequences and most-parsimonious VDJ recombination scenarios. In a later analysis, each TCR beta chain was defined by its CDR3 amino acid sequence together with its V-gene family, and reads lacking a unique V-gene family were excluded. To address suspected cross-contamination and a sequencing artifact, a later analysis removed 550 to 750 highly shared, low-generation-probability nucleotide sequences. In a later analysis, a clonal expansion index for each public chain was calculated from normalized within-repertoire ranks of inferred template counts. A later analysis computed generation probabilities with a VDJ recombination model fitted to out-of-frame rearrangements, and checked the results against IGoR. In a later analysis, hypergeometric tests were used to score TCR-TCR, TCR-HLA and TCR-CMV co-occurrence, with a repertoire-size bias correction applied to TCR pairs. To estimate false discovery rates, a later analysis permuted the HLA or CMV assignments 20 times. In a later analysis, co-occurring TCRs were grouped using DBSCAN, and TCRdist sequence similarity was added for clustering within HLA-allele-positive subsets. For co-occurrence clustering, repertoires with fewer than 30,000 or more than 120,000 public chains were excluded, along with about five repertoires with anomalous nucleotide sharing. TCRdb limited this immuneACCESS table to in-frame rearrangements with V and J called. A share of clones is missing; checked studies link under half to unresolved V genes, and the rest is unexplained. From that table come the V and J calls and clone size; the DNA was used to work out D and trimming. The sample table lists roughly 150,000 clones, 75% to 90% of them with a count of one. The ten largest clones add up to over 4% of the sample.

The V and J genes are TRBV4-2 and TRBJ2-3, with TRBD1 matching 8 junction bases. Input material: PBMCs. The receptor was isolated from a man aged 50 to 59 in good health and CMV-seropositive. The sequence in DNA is TGTGCCAGCAGCCTTCAGGGGGCCCACACAGATACGCAGTATTTT. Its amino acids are CASSLQGAHTDTQYF.